Following are 21 T cell receptor beta chains from one sample sequenced in a study of vaccination and CD4 T cells after COVID-19. Their antigens are not known. Sequenced with the Oncomine TCR Beta short-read assay was DNA taken from cultured CD4+ T cells. Each CDR3 protein is one row after TCRdb ran MiXCR on the PCR reads. This sample has about 3,000 distinct CDR3 sequences, with about 76% found just once. Treatment: roughly 10-day PBMC culture with coronavirus spike peptide pools or control peptides (ViraFEST assay). Sequencing used CD4+ T cells from blood, cultured in vitro. The receptors were gathered from a human donor who had recovered from COVID-19.

This chain uses TRBV19 with TRBJ2-3; 8 nucleotides line up with TRBD1. The CDR3 extends over 15 amino acids. Germline CDR1 and CDR2: LNHDA and SQIVND (reference sequence). J gave up 4 bases and V 4 bases, and 7 bases lay outside the gene matches. CDR3 in DNA: TGTGCCAGTAGTACCCGGGCAGGGGGCGCAGATACGCAGTATTTT. As protein: CASSTRAGGADTQYF.

V gene TRBV20-1 combines with J gene TRBJ1-1; maybe TRBD1 (6 bases). CDR3 length equals 14 residues. From germline, CDR1 is DFQATT and CDR2 SNEGSKA (reference sequence). The CDR3 here is CSAHLQGGNTEAFF. CDR3 nucleotide sequence: TGCAGCGCCCACCTACAAGGGGGGAACACTGAAGCTTTCTTT.

The DNA for the CDR3 is TGTGCCAGCAGCTTGGGAGCTACCAGCACAGATACGCAGTATTTT. Residues: CASSLGATSTDTQYF. The genes are TRBV5-8 and TRBJ2-3; D remains ambiguous. V lost 0 bases and J lost 0, with 8 bases in between. The length of the CDR3 is 15 residues. Germline lookup yields CDR1 SGHTS and CDR2 YDEGEE.

The chain employs TRBV7-2 and TRBJ2-2, with D hard to call. The V end was cut by 4 bases, the J end by 7 bases, with 10 bases between. Germline assignment: CDR1 SGHTA and CDR2 FQGNSA. This CDR3 comprises 13 residues. CDR3: CASSSQLGGELFF. The CDR3 bases are TGTGCCAGCAGCTCCCAACTTGGCGGGGAGCTGTTTTTT. The variable domain in full, with the rest retrieved from reference TRBV7-2 and TRBJ2-2, is GAGVSQSPSNKVTEKGKDVELRCDPISGHTALYWYRQSLGQGLEFLIYFQGNSAPDKSGLPSDRFSAERTGGSVSTLTIQRTQQEDSAVYLCASSSQLGGELFFGEGSRLTVL.

This clonotype has more than one count but fewer than ten. The chain carries TRBV6-1 and TRBJ1-6; 10 bases fit TRBD1. V dropped 4 bases and J dropped 6; count of bases not matched to a gene: 3. Germline values: CDR1 MNHNS, CDR2 SASEGT. The CDR3 runs 15 residues. As DNA, the CDR3 is TGTGCCAGCAGTGGGGGACAGGGGCTTAATTCACCCCTCCACTTT. Amino acids: CASSGGQGLNSPLHF.

V usage is TRBV18 and J usage is TRBJ2-7, with D perhaps being TRBD1 or TRBD2 (5 bases each). Looked up from germline, CDR1 is KGHSH and CDR2 is LQKENI. V lost 3 bases to trimming and J lost 2 bases, with 23 bases between them. This CDR3 spans 18 amino acids. The CDR3 nucleotides read TGTGCCAGCTCACCGAACCGGGGCCAGGTATTTGGGGCCTACGAGCAGTACTTC. Its translation is CASSPNRGQVFGAYEQYF.

Only one count was recorded for this clonotype. This sequence joins TRBV24-1 and TRBJ2-1, with 7 bases aligning to TRBD2. CDR3 length equals 17 residues. The V gene's germline CDR1 is KGHDR and CDR2 SFDVKD. V dropped 4 bases and J dropped 0; count of bases not matched to a gene: 8. The DNA of the CDR3 is TGTGCCACCAGTGAGGTTAGCGGGTTATCCTCCTACAATGAGCAGTTCTTC. This translates into CATSEVSGLSSYNEQFF.

This clonotype counts as medium-sized (0.01 to 0.1%). The genes are TRBV10-3 and TRBJ1-2, with 10 bases lining up with TRBD1. CDR1 and CDR2 (germline): ENHRY, SYGVKD. Germline trimming cut 10 bases from V and 9 bases from J; bases unmatched to any gene: 17. There are 15 residues in the CDR3. The CDR3 is CATTEGDRGFNRYTF. CDR3 nucleotide sequence: TGTGCCACAACCGAGGGGGACAGGGGCTTTAACCGCTACACCTTC.

The chain combines TRBV24-1 with TRBJ1-1; D not resolved. With 7 bases removed from V and 7 bases from J, the gap between germline ends came to 9 bases. The CDR3 has 11 residues. CDR1 is KGHDR, CDR2 SFDVKD, per germline. The chain's CDR3 is CATSKGNEAFF. CDR3 nucleotide sequence: TGTGCCACCAGCAAAGGGAATGAAGCTTTCTTT.

The rearrangement joins TRBV11-1 to TRBJ1-2; TRBD1 matches 9 bases. The length of the CDR3 is 13 residues. Losses at the gene ends were 5 bases for V and 5 bases for J; bases not matched to a gene: 3. Germline CDR1 is SGHAT and CDR2 is FQDESV (reference sequence). CDR3 in DNA: TGTGCCAGCAGCCCGGACAGGGGTTATGGCTACACCTTC. The encoded protein is CASSPDRGYGYTF. Together with reference TRBV11-1 and TRBJ1-2, the CDR3 gives the full variable domain: EAEVAQSPRYKITEKSQAVAFWCDPISGHATLYWYRQILGQGPELLVQFQDESVVDDSQLPKDRFSAERLKGVDSTLKIQPAELGDSAMYLCASSPDRGYGYTFGSGTRLTVV.

The chain carries TRBV20-1 and TRBJ2-3; D is uncertain. Germline CDR1 reads DFQATT; CDR2 reads SNEGSKA (reference sequence). Trimming removed 0 bases from V and 5 bases from J, with 15 bases in between. CDR3 length: 15 residues. CDR3 sequence (DNA): TGCAGTGCTAGAGATCGTCGATTGTGGGGAGATACGCAGTATTTT. It encodes CSARDRRLWGDTQYF.

This clonotype has more than one count but fewer than ten. The chain's CDR3 is CASSLSGPAPNEQFF. The CDR3 bases are TGTGCCAGCAGTTTATCAGGGCCGGCCCCCAATGAGCAGTTCTTC. This sequence joins TRBV27 and TRBJ2-1; D is unresolved. Trimming cost V 0 bases and J 6 bases, with 12 bases left between them. The germline V gene has CDR1 MNHEY and CDR2 SMNVEV (reference sequence). The CDR3 is made up of 15 amino acids.

The V gene is TRBV20-1, the J gene TRBJ1-2; the D gene is possibly TRBD1 (6 bases). Germline CDR1 is DFQATT and CDR2 is SNEGSKA (reference sequence). CDR3 length equals 14 residues. With 5 bases removed from V and 2 bases from J, the gap between germline ends came to 15 bases. The CDR3 region is CSASPKTGNYGYTF. DNA for the CDR3: TGCAGTGCTTCTCCCAAGACAGGCAACTATGGCTACACCTTC.

J is TRBJ1-5 and V is TRBV6-2 or TRBV6-3, with D tentatively TRBD1 (6 bases). Trimming removed 4 bases at V and 5 bases at J, with 9 bases between. The CDR3 consists of 13 residues. Germline V CDR1 and CDR2: MNHEY, SVGEGT. CDR3 sequence (DNA): TGTGCCAGCAGTTTGGACAGCTATCAGCCCCAGCATTTT. Translating it yields CASSLDSYQPQHF.

The rearrangement uses TRBV27 and TRBJ1-1, with TRBD1 as a possible D gene (5 bases). From germline, CDR1 is MNHEY and CDR2 SMNVEV (reference sequence). Trimming shortened V by 6 bases and J by 0 bases, and 17 bases separated the two germline ends. This CDR3 has 16 amino acids. CDR3 in amino acids: CASRGLTGRLNTEAFF. The CDR3 DNA is TGTGCCAGCAGGGGGTTAACAGGAAGGTTGAACACTGAAGCTTTCTTT.

The rearrangement uses TRBV6-5 and TRBJ1-1; D ambiguous. The CDR3 is 14 residues long. The germline CDR1 and CDR2 sequences are MNHEY and SVGAGI. V lost 1 base to trimming and J lost 0 bases, with 6 bases between them. The CDR3, as DNA: TGTGCCAGCAGTTACTTCGGATTGAACACTGAAGCTTTCTTT. As protein: CASSYFGLNTEAFF.

This chain connects TRBV7-2 to TRBJ1-5; TRBD1 matches 7 bases. With V trimmed by 5 bases and J by 7 bases, 11 bases remained unmatched. CDR1 and CDR2 (germline): SGHTA, FQGNSA. The CDR3 is 15 residues long. CDR3 in amino acids: CASSPGGAPRQPQHF. CDR3 DNA sequence: TGTGCCAGCAGCCCAGGGGGGGCACCTCGGCAGCCCCAGCATTTT. Looking up the rest from reference TRBV7-2 and TRBJ1-5 gives the full variable domain: GAGVSQSPSNKVTEKGKDVELRCDPISGHTALYWYRQSLGQGLEFLIYFQGNSAPDKSGLPSDRFSAERTGGSVSTLTIQRTQQEDSAVYLCASSPGGAPRQPQHFGDGTRLSIL.

V gene TRBV20-1 combines with J gene TRBJ2-5; 10 bases map to TRBD2. CDR1 is DFQATT, CDR2 SNEGSKA, per germline (reference sequence). With V trimmed by 8 bases and J by 2 bases, 5 bases remained unmatched. The CDR3 sequence is 13 residues long. CDR3 loop: CSPGLARQETQYF. The DNA of the CDR3 is TGCAGTCCGGGACTAGCGCGTCAAGAGACCCAGTACTTC.

DNA for the CDR3: TGTGCCAGCAGCCTAAGCACGTGGCAGAACTATGGCTACACCTTC. It specifies CASSLSTWQNYGYTF. The chain carries TRBV4-2 and TRBJ1-2; D remains ambiguous. Germline V gives CDR1 LGHNA, CDR2 YNFKEQ. The CDR3 has 15 residues. Trimming removed 4 bases from V and 2 bases from J, with 14 bases in between.

V and J are TRBV20-1 and TRBJ1-5; possible D gene TRBD1, 6 bases. Germline V gene data show CDR1 as DFQATT and CDR2 as SNEGSKA (reference sequence). The CDR3 runs to 16 residues. The V end lost 0 bases, the J end lost 3 bases, and 15 bases lay between the germline ends. CDR3 region: CSARDGTNPFNQPQHF. Here the CDR3 DNA reads TGCAGTGCTAGAGATGGGACAAATCCCTTCAATCAGCCCCAGCATTTT.

This clonotype was seen a handful of times. V usage is TRBV7-3 and J usage is TRBJ1-6, with 9 nucleotides matching TRBD1. Germline V gives CDR1 SGHTA, CDR2 FQGTGA. This CDR3 has 15 residues. V dropped 5 bases and J dropped 11; count of bases not matched to a gene: 10. CDR3 DNA: TGTGCCAGCAGCCAAGACGGACAGGGGAGGACACCCCTCCACTTT. Protein sequence: CASSQDGQGRTPLHF.